The 10 T cell receptor beta chains listed next were all sequenced from one sample in a study of spatial heterogeneity in lung cancer. Time point meaning: sample taken at primary tumor resection. Antigen specificity for these receptors is unknown. Study-wide results and limits: Expanded intratumoral alpha and beta TCR counts tracked tumor mutation counts.

Each CDR3 protein gets one entry after TCRdb re-called the 5' RACE reads with MiXCR. The sample consists of over 950 distinct CDR3 sequences, about an eighth of them appearing once. Material: lung tumor tissue, obtained at surgery. Receptor source: a male donor with early-stage non-small cell lung cancer.

In its sample, this clonotype is medium-sized. This beta chain is an off-target read within a library intended for alpha chains, so its frequency means little. This chain connects TRBV7-2 to TRBJ1-1; D is perhaps TRBD1 (5 bases). The CDR3 has 15 amino acids. The V gene lost 5 bases and the J gene lost 1 base, with 14 bases spanning the gap. The germline CDR1 and CDR2 sequences are SGHTA and FQGNSA. Here the CDR3 DNA reads TGTGCCAGCAGCCCGATACAGGAAACGAACACTGAAGCTTTCTTT. As protein: CASSPIQETNTEAFF. Full variable domain (outside the CDR3, taken from reference TRBV7-2 and TRBJ1-1): GAGVSQSPSNKVTEKGKDVELRCDPISGHTALYWYRQSLGQGLEFLIYFQGNSAPDKSGLPSDRFSAERTGGSVSTLTIQRTQQEDSAVYLCASSPIQETNTEAFFGQGTRLTVV.

Within the sample, this clonotype is medium-sized. Within a library made for alpha chains, this beta chain is off target, and its count is uninformative. The chain combines TRBV2 with TRBJ1-6; D unresolved. Germline lookup yields CDR1 SNHLY and CDR2 FYNNEI. CDR3 length: 15 residues. V was clipped by 4 bases and J by 5 bases, with 12 bases between them. CDR3 in amino acids: CASSGVGPHNSPLHF. The CDR3 DNA sequence: TGTGCCAGCAGTGGAGTTGGGCCCCATAATTCACCCCTCCACTTT.

By proportion, this clonotype is medium-sized. Because the library targeted alpha chains, this beta chain is an off-target read whose size means little. This chain joins TRBV7-6 and TRBJ2-3; TRBD2 matches 14 bases. V lost 5 bases and J lost 2; bases outside the gene matches: 6. The CDR3 sequence is 17 residues long. Per germline, CDR1 SGHVS and CDR2 FNYEAQ. This CDR3 is CASSPRTSGGNTDTQYF. The CDR3 DNA is TGTGCCAGCAGCCCAAGGACTAGCGGGGGGAACACAGATACGCAGTATTTT. Full variable domain (remainder filled in from reference TRBV7-6 and TRBJ2-3): GAGVSQSPRYKVTKRGQDVALRCDPISGHVSLYWYRQALGQGPEFLTYFNYEAQQDKSGLPNDRFSAERPEGSISTLTIQRTEQRDSAMYRCASSPRTSGGNTDTQYFGPGTRLTVL.

This clonotype is classed as medium-sized. The library was built for alpha chains, so this beta chain is an off-target read and its size means little. The chain's CDR3 is CASTLVAGGSGANVLTF. The CDR3 nucleotides are TGTGCCAGCACCCTCGTGGCGGGCGGGTCTGGGGCCAACGTCCTGACTTTC. This sequence joins TRBV11-2 and TRBJ2-6; D may be TRBD2 (5 bases). The CDR3 consists of 17 residues. Trimming cost V 7 bases and J 1 base, with 17 bases left between them. CDR1 is SGHAT, CDR2 FQNNGV, per germline.

This clonotype was detected a few times. Since the library was made to target alpha chains, this beta chain is a stray read and its abundance is not meaningful. The genes are TRBV29-1 and TRBJ2-1, with D possibly TRBD2 on 6 matching bases. Per the germline V gene, CDR1 is SQVTM and CDR2 is ANQGSEA. The V and J ends lost 7 bases and 0 bases respectively, with 13 bases between them. The CDR3 is made up of 14 amino acids. The CDR3 sequence is CSGTRGSSYNEQFF. The CDR3 DNA follows: TGCAGCGGGACACGGGGGAGCTCCTACAATGAGCAGTTCTTC.

Regarding this clonotype: Since the library was made to target alpha chains, this beta chain is a stray read and its abundance is not meaningful. This chain joins TRBV20-1 and TRBJ2-1; 8 nucleotides line up with TRBD2. The CDR3 runs 17 residues. Trimming cost V 3 bases and J 0 bases; bases outside gene matches: 10. Germline V CDR1 and CDR2: DFQATT, SNEGSKA (reference sequence). CDR3 nucleotide sequence: TGCAGTGCTAGTGCGGGGGGTCCAATGAGCTCCTACAATGAGCAGTTCTTC. It translates to CSASAGGPMSSYNEQFF.

This clonotype was counted at least ten times. This beta chain came through as a stray read in a library set up for alpha chains, and its size says little. The DNA for the CDR3 is TGTGCCAGCAGGACAGGGGGCATTGGCTACACCTTC. This codes for CASRTGGIGYTF. The chain is built from TRBV28 and TRBJ1-2, with 10 bases fitting TRBD1. The CDR3 runs to 12 residues. In germline, CDR1 is MDHEN, CDR2 SYDVKM. V trimming: 6 bases; J trimming: 7 bases; junction bases outside the gene matches: 2.

By sample share, this clonotype is large. Found in a library prepared for alpha chains, this beta chain is an off-target read, and its abundance has little meaning. J is TRBJ1-5 and V is TRBV5-6, with 8 bases fitting TRBD1. J gave up 7 bases and V 2 bases, and 5 bases lay outside the gene matches. The CDR3 contains 14 residues. Germline-derived CDR1 and CDR2 are SGHDT and YYEEEE. In DNA, the CDR3 is TGTGCCAGCAGCTTTGGACAGGGCGGGCAGCCCCAGCATTTT. Amino acids: CASSFGQGGQPQHF.

By share, this clonotype ranks as large (0.1 to 1%). Since the library was made to target alpha chains, this beta chain is a stray read and its abundance is not meaningful. V gene TRBV2 combines with J gene TRBJ2-1; the D is unclear. V was pared by 5 bases and J by 8 bases, with 16 bases between. Germline CDR1 is SNHLY and CDR2 is FYNNEI. The CDR3 loop spans 14 amino acids. CDR3 coding DNA: TGTGCCAGCAGTCCTCAGACGAGGAGCGATGAGCAGTTCTTC. The encoded protein is CASSPQTRSDEQFF. The complete variable domain, with remaining parts taken from reference TRBV2 and TRBJ2-1, reads EPEVTQTPSHQVTQMGQEVILRCVPISNHLYFYWYRQILGQKVEFLVSFYNNEISEKSEIFDDQFSVERPDGSNFTLKIRSTKLEDSAMYFCASSPQTRSDEQFFGPGTRLTVL.

This clonotype is labeled as large. Since it is a stray read in a library aimed at alpha chains, this beta chain has a size that is not meaningful. The rearrangement joins TRBV12-3 or TRBV12-4 to TRBJ1-3, with 7 bases that match TRBD1. There are 14 residues in the CDR3. After removal of 6 bases from V and 5 bases from J, the junction contained 7 bases not matched to a gene. This CDR3 is CASRQTGIRNTIYF. In DNA, the CDR3 is TGTGCCAGCAGGCAGACAGGGATACGAAACACCATATATTTT.